Presented here are 22 T cell receptor beta chains from one specimen sequenced in a study of cytomegalovirus exposure and HLA in healthy donors. This PCR relied on a set of 60 Vbeta primers and 13 Jbeta primers. Sequenced by immunoSEQ multiplex PCR; TCRdb stores in-frame clones only, minus some. Of approximately 200,000 clones listed, 65% to 80% are singletons. Sequenced sample: PBMCs. The receptor source for this set is a man aged 25-45 years in good health and CMV-seropositive.

The chain links TRBV10-3 to TRBJ2-7; D perhaps matches TRBD1 (6 bases). The germline gives CDR1 ENHRY, CDR2 SYGVKD. This CDR3 has 14 residues. Trimming cost V 4 bases and J 2 bases, with 12 bases left between them. The CDR3: CAISGAQGTYEQYF. DNA of the CDR3: TGTGCCATCAGTGGAGCCCAGGGGACCTACGAGCAGTACTTC.

The rearrangement joins TRBV2 to TRBJ2-7; 11 nucleotides agree with TRBD2. V shed 9 bases, J shed 1 base, and the junction held 14 bases outside the gene matches. The CDR3 sequence is 17 residues long. Germline assignment: CDR1 SNHLY and CDR2 FYNNEI. CDR3 loop: CASYTSGGLLLSYEQYF. The CDR3 DNA is TGTGCCAGTTATACTAGCGGGGGCCTACTCCTATCCTACGAGCAGTACTTC.

The V gene is TRBV4-3, the J gene TRBJ1-1; D is unresolved. V was shortened by 0 bases and J by 3 bases, with 11 bases between the two germline ends. Looked up from germline, CDR1 is LGHNA and CDR2 is YSLEER. The CDR3 consists of 15 residues. The CDR3 region is CASSQDSARDTEAFF. The CDR3 bases are TGCGCCAGCAGCCAAGATTCCGCGAGGGACACTGAAGCTTTCTTT.

This chain joins TRBV30 and TRBJ1-1; a possible D gene is TRBD1 (6 bases). CDR3 length equals 13 residues. V lost 4 bases and J lost 2, with 11 bases in between. In germline, CDR1 is GTSNPN, CDR2 SVGIG (reference sequence). The CDR3 reads CAWNTGSNTEAFF. The CDR3 DNA follows: TGTGCCTGGAATACAGGGTCAAACACTGAAGCTTTCTTT.

The chain uses TRBV6-1 and TRBJ2-3, with 8 positions matching TRBD1. V lost 2 bases and J lost 6; bases outside the gene matches: 7. CDR1 and CDR2 from the germline V gene are MNHNS and SASEGT. This CDR3 has 15 residues. CDR3 loop: CASSERRDRLDTQYF. The CDR3 bases are TGTGCCAGCAGTGAACGCCGGGACAGGTTGGATACGCAGTATTTT.

The chain links TRBV11-2 to TRBJ1-2; D is possibly TRBD1 (6 bases). Germline V lookup: CDR1 SGHAT, CDR2 FQNNGV. This CDR3 has 13 amino acids. V shed 2 bases and J shed 5 bases, with 9 bases lying between them. The CDR3 DNA follows: TGTGCCAGCAGCTTACCACAGGGATATGGCTACACCTTC. This sequence encodes CASSLPQGYGYTF.

The V gene is TRBV19, the J gene TRBJ1-6; 7 bases map to TRBD1. Germline V gene lookup returns CDR1 LNHDA and CDR2 SQIVND (reference sequence). The trim removed 10 bases at V and 0 bases at J, leaving 15 bases unmatched. The CDR3 runs 18 residues. CDR3 nucleotides: TGTGCCATACCTACAGGGGCCAGTTCCCTCTCCTATAATTCACCCCTCCACTTT. Protein: CAIPTGASSLSYNSPLHF.

V usage is TRBV2 and J usage is TRBJ1-1, with a weak D call TRBD1 (5 bases). The CDR3 has 14 residues. Per germline, CDR1 SNHLY and CDR2 FYNNEI. V lost 7 bases and J 3 bases, leaving 15 bases between the germline ends. DNA for the CDR3: TGTGCCAGCACCCCCGTACCAGGGTACACTGAAGCTTTCTTT. This gives the protein CASTPVPGYTEAFF.

The rearrangement joins TRBV6-4 to TRBJ2-1, with 9 positions matching TRBD1. V gave up 6 bases and J gave up 7 bases; unmatched junction bases: 7. In germline, CDR1 is MRHNA, CDR2 SNTAGT. The length of the CDR3 is 14 residues. In DNA form, the CDR3 reads TGTGCCAGCAGCCGGGACAGGGAGAAGAATGAGCAGTTCTTC. It translates to CASSRDREKNEQFF.

V and J are TRBV13 and TRBJ2-2; 8 bases match TRBD1. Germline V gene data show CDR1 as PRHDT and CDR2 as FYEKMQ (reference sequence). The CDR3 covers 14 residues. Trimming cost V 11 bases and J 3 bases; bases outside gene matches: 8. CDR3 sequence reads: CAGRDRGDTGELFF. The CDR3 DNA reads TGTGCCGGCCGCGACAGGGGTGACACCGGGGAGCTGTTTTTT.

The rearrangement uses TRBV7-9 and TRBJ2-1, with a weak D call TRBD2 (6 bases). Trimming shortened V by 1 base and J by 5 bases, and 9 bases separated the two germline ends. The CDR3 loop spans 14 amino acids. Germline lookup yields CDR1 SEHNR and CDR2 FQNEAQ (reference sequence). CDR3 in amino acids: CASSLVRGNNEQFF. The CDR3 DNA reads TGTGCCAGCAGCTTAGTTCGGGGGAACAATGAGCAGTTCTTC.

This chain joins TRBV7-3 and TRBJ1-3, with D uncertain. This CDR3 spans 16 amino acids. The germline V gene encodes CDR1 SGHTA and CDR2 FQGTGA. With 0 bases removed from V and 1 base from J, the gap between germline ends came to 10 bases. Here the CDR3 reads CASSLTSAGSGNTIYF. DNA for the CDR3: TGTGCCAGCAGCTTAACGTCGGCGGGTTCTGGAAACACCATATATTTT.

The J gene is TRBJ2-1, the V gene TRBV4-1; 12 bases map to TRBD2. This CDR3 comprises 19 residues. V was clipped by 4 bases and J by 1 base; unmatched bases: 11. Germline lookup yields CDR1 MGHRA and CDR2 YSYEKL. CDR3 protein: CASSPVTSGSRRSYNEQFF. As DNA, the CDR3 is TGCGCCAGCAGCCCGGTGACTAGCGGGAGCCGCAGGTCCTACAATGAGCAGTTCTTC.

In its sample, this clone was seen a few times. The CDR3 here is CAWSQGSDTQYF. CDR3 in DNA: TGTGCCTGGAGTCAGGGCTCAGATACGCAGTATTTT. V and J are TRBV30 and TRBJ2-3; D may be TRBD1 (5 bases). This CDR3 contains 12 residues. Germline CDR1 GTSNPN, CDR2 SVGIG (reference sequence). V was shortened by 2 bases and J by 4 bases, with 7 bases between the two germline ends.

This chain links TRBV4-1 with TRBJ1-6, with D tentatively TRBD1 (6 bases). This CDR3 spans 16 amino acids. CDR1 is MGHRA, CDR2 YSYEKL, per germline. Trimming took 3 bases from V and 4 from J, leaving 13 bases between them. Here the CDR3 reads CASSQEDRTYNSPLHF. Here the CDR3 DNA reads TGCGCCAGCAGCCAGGAGGACAGAACATATAATTCACCCCTCCACTTT.

The V gene is TRBV5-4, the J gene TRBJ2-5; 10 positions match TRBD2. Germline trimming cut 0 bases from V and 5 bases from J; bases unmatched to any gene: 1. CDR3 length equals 14 residues. Per the germline V gene, CDR1 is SGHNT and CDR2 is YYREEE (reference sequence). The CDR3 region is CASSLASGGETQYF. CDR3 DNA sequence: TGTGCCAGCAGCTTGGCTAGCGGGGGTGAGACCCAGTACTTC. Variable domain in full (rest from reference TRBV5-4 and TRBJ2-5): ETGVTQSPTHLIKTRGQQVTLRCSSQSGHNTVSWYQQALGQGPQFIFQYYREEENGRGNFPPRFSGLQFPNYSSELNVNALELDDSALYLCASSLASGGETQYFGPGTRLLVL.

This rearrangement joins TRBV7-6 to TRBJ2-7, with D maybe TRBD2 (5 bases). The CDR3 extends over 13 amino acids. The germline V gene has CDR1 SGHVS and CDR2 FNYEAQ. V was trimmed by 4 bases and J by 7 bases, leaving 14 bases between them. In nucleotides, the CDR3 is TGTGCCAGCAGCTCCCAAGGCCCGGGGGAGCAGTACTTC. Translating it yields CASSSQGPGEQYF.

V and J are TRBV27 and TRBJ1-6; a weak D match, TRBD1 (6 bases). Germline CDR1 is MNHEY and CDR2 is SMNVEV (reference sequence). Trimming cost V 6 bases and J 6 bases, with 18 bases left between them. The CDR3 covers 16 residues. CDR3 region: CASSPRDTPGNSPLHF. The CDR3 region has the DNA TGTGCCAGCAGCCCCCGGGACACCCCGGGTAATTCACCCCTCCACTTT.

This clone was recorded only once. The chain uses TRBV27 and TRBJ2-7, with D tentatively TRBD1 (5 bases). The CDR3 sequence is 14 residues long. The ends were cut back, 8 bases at V and 6 bases at J, with 20 bases in the middle. Germline assignment: CDR1 MNHEY and CDR2 SMNVEV (reference sequence). The CDR3 sequence: CASQTRTPWGEQYF. CDR3 nucleotides: TGTGCCAGCCAAACCCGGACACCGTGGGGCGAGCAGTACTTC.

This chain links TRBV11-2 with TRBJ2-1; 8 nucleotides match TRBD2. This CDR3 is 14 amino acids long. The germline gives CDR1 SGHAT, CDR2 FQNNGV. Trimming removed 10 bases from V and 4 bases from J; junction bases left unmatched: 9. The CDR3 DNA is TGTGCCACCTCTGAGGCTAGCGGGTACAATGAGCAGTTCTTC. Translation: CATSEASGYNEQFF.

This sequence joins TRBV19 and TRBJ2-1, with a tentative D call TRBD2 (5 bases). Trimming left V 4 bases short and J 8 bases short, with 15 bases between. The CDR3 is made up of 14 amino acids. Germline assignment: CDR1 LNHDA and CDR2 SQIVND (reference sequence). DNA for the CDR3: TGTGCCAGTAGTAGCGGCCGAGGGATCGATGAGCAGTTCTTC. It specifies CASSSGRGIDEQFF.

The sample holds a few counts of this clone. The genes are TRBV19 and TRBJ1-2; D gene uncertain. V was clipped by 1 base and J by 8 bases, with 11 bases between them. The CDR3 extends over 13 amino acids. Germline V CDR1 and CDR2: LNHDA, SQIVND (reference sequence). CDR3 DNA sequence: TGTGCCAGTAGTATAGGCCCCGCGGGGGGCTACACCTTC. Translation gives CASSIGPAGGYTF.